This TCR beta chain appears in the sequencing data of a study of T cell repertoires in cytomegalovirus infection (dated by TCRdb to the late 2010s). Study-wide context: Recently identified HLA-C-restricted CMV epitopes, whose presentation resists viral immunomodulation, were targeted by peptide stimulations together with well-studied HLA-B-restricted epitopes. Donor HLA type was relevant to the analysis, as public TCR beta signatures indicated carriage of CMV infection together with the matching HLA type.

The treatment or condition label corresponds to: in vitro stimulation with specific CMV peptide epitopes to enrich CMV-specific T cells. This sample was sequenced with an Illumina HiSeq 1500. TCRdb trimmed public reads at Q25 via fastp, called clones via MiXCR and kept in-frame beta chains. Rows matching on CDR3 protein sequence are summarized as one entry with the most common DNA and genes. The sample table shows about 350,000 distinct CDR3 sequences, and roughly a third are seen once. Clones ranked in the top ten supply about 13% of the sample. This clonotype was counted a few times. Which antigen it targets is not known. Base-call qualities are not available, and no considerably larger clone is one nucleotide away. Including the terminal cysteine and phenylalanine, the CDR3 comprises 15 residues. Solely the CDR3 DNA is kept, with 45 bases framed from the first base. CDR1 is given as SGHNT and CDR2 as YYREEE, both from the germline V gene (reference sequence). V sheds 5 bases and J sheds 8 bases, leaving 20 bases between their ends.

Study-wide conclusions, independent of this receptor: In both this cohort and an independent cohort of some 350 donors, the cumulative frequency of public TCR beta family members distinguished carriers of CMV infection plus the relevant HLA type. In the ex vivo response, HLA-C-restricted CMV-specific TCR beta clonotypes were dominant, and in two of eight donors the single most frequent clonotype came from this HLA-C-restricted group.

The specimen was cultured PBMCs, collected from culture after CMV antigen stimulation. The clonotype originates from a human donor in good health (CMV status not recorded). Some clones in this sample may be carry-over from other donors' samples. This sequence uses TRBV5-4 and TRBJ2-1, with the D gene uncertain. For the CDR3, the sequence is CASRKGPPERDEQFF. DNA sequence: TGTGCCAGCAGGAAAGGGCCCCCGGAGCGCGATGAGCAGTTCTTC.